This T cell receptor beta chain was captured in a study of blood T cell repertoires in COVID-19. On the study more broadly: COVID-19 samples, acute and convalescent, were from the United States, Italy and Spain. In each case, the material was cDNA or gDNA derived from T cells, B-cell-depleted T cells, or PBMCs.

The germline V and J ends were trimmed by 1 base and 2 bases, with 5 bases remaining between them. Germline CDR1 MDHEN, CDR2 SYDVKM. This CDR3 comprises 13 residues. The data were produced by immunoSEQ multiplex PCR, yet TCRdb's version contains in-frame clones alone and is incomplete. This sample has about 170,000 clones, with more than 85% found just once. This chain uses TRBV28 with TRBJ2-5; D call uncertain. Material: peripheral blood. The TCR comes from a woman older than 75 in a cohort sampled during active or convalescent COVID-19. CDR3: CASSLSFQETQYF. The CDR3 DNA sequence: TGTGCCAGCAGTTTATCGTTTCAAGAGACCCAGTACTTC.